This is a list of T cell receptor beta chains from one sample in a study of shared clonotypes between healthy human individuals. Profiling relied on immunoSEQ multiplex PCR, and the TCRdb table lists in-frame clones only, not all of them. The sample carries fewer than 1.4 million clones, approximately 78% recorded once. Sequencing was done on a sample of memory CD4+ T cells from PBMCs. These receptor sequences come from a man aged 18-30 years in good health. Some clones in this sample may be carry-over from other donors' samples. Each CDR3 is given with its conserved first and last residue. The order of the fields is clone size, D gene, J gene, V gene, CDR3 DNA, CDR3 protein. A D gene is named only where the DNA matches it firmly. The listing skips clone size in some rows; elsewhere it reads once, few, many or a size class.

size: -; D: TRBD1; J: TRBJ1-2; V: TRBV4-2; DNA: TGTGCCAGCAGCCAAGACCTCCAGGGGGGGGTGAATGGCTACACCTTC; CDR3: CASSQDLQGGVNGYTF
size: -; D: -; J: TRBJ2-1; V: TRBV4-3; DNA: TGCGCCAGCAGCCGTCTAGCGTTCTACAGCTCCTACAATGAGCAGTTCTTC; CDR3: CASSRLAFYSSYNEQFF
size: few; D: -; J: TRBJ2-7; V: TRBV5-5; DNA: TGTGCCAGCAGTTTGGACTGGCTCACGGGGCAGTACTTC; CDR3: CASSLDWLTGQYF
size: -; D: TRBD2; J: TRBJ2-7; V: TRBV25-1; DNA: TGTGCCAGCAGTGAAGCGGGAGCATCTGGATCCTACGAGCAGTACTTC; CDR3: CASSEAGASGSYEQYF
size: once; D: -; J: TRBJ2-7; V: TRBV28; DNA: TGTGCCAGCAGTTTAGCGTCCAGGGAGTATTACGAGCAGTACTTC; CDR3: CASSLASREYYEQYF
size: once; D: TRBD1; J: TRBJ2-1; V: TRBV5-1; DNA: TGCGCCAGCAGCTCAACAGGGGGCGAGGTGGTCTTC; CDR3: CASSSTGGEVVF
size: -; D: -; J: TRBJ1-4; V: TRBV11-2; DNA: TGTGCCAGCAGCTACACAGGATCTAATGAAAAACTGTTTTTT; CDR3: CASSYTGSNEKLFF
size: -; D: TRBD1; J: TRBJ2-7; V: TRBV27; DNA: TGTGCCAGCAGCCAAAGGGGACAGGAACCCTACGAGCAGTACTTC; CDR3: CASSQRGQEPYEQYF
size: -; D: TRBD1; J: TRBJ1-5; V: TRBV5-6; DNA: TGTGCCAGCAGCCGTAACAGGGGTGTGAGGCAGCCCCAGCATTTT; CDR3: CASSRNRGVRQPQHF
size: -; D: -; J: TRBJ2-5; V: TRBV7-3; DNA: TGTGCCAGCAGCCCCTCGTCAAGTCAAGAGACCCAGTACTTC; CDR3: CASSPSSSQETQYF
size: many; D: TRBD2; J: TRBJ2-7; V: TRBV18; DNA: TGTGCCAGCTCACCAGGACTAGCGGGAGATTACGAGCAGTACTTC; CDR3: CASSPGLAGDYEQYF
size: once; D: -; J: TRBJ1-1; V: TRBV4-3; DNA: TGCGCCAGCAGCCAACAGGGGACAGCTTTCTTT; CDR3: CASSQQGTAFF
size: few; D: TRBD1; J: TRBJ2-2; V: TRBV29-1; DNA: TGCAGCGTTACAGGGGGAACGGACACCGGGGAGCTGTTTTTT; CDR3: CSVTGGTDTGELFF
size: -; D: TRBD2; J: TRBJ2-7; V: TRBV4-2; DNA: TGTGCCAGCAGCCAGGGACTAGCGGGCTACGAGCAGTACTTC; CDR3: CASSQGLAGYEQYF
size: -; D: -; J: TRBJ1-3; V: TRBV5-6; DNA: TGTGCCAGCAGCCTTTTCGGACGGGACTCTGGAAACACCATATATTTT; CDR3: CASSLFGRDSGNTIYF
size: once; D: -; J: TRBJ1-5; V: TRBV28; DNA: TGTGCCAGCAGCTATTCGGACCTTAGCAATCAGCCCCAGCATTTT; CDR3: CASSYSDLSNQPQHF
size: -; D: -; J: TRBJ1-1; V: TRBV11-2; DNA: TGTGCCAGCAGCTCGAGCCTCGCGACGGGAGCTGGAGCTTTCTTT; CDR3: CASSSSLATGAGAFF
size: -; D: -; J: TRBJ2-5; V: TRBV7-3; DNA: TGTGCCAGCAGCGACAGCAGCGCAACTAAAGAGACCCAGTACTTC; CDR3: CASSDSSATKETQYF
size: -; D: -; J: TRBJ1-1; V: TRBV28; DNA: TGTGCCAGCCATGGGGGGCAGGCCTCGGACACTGAAGCTTTCTTT; CDR3: CASHGGQASDTEAFF
size: -; D: -; J: TRBJ1-1; V: TRBV7-8; DNA: TGTGCCAGCAGCTTAAAGATAGGCGGAAAAGCTTTCTTT; CDR3: CASSLKIGGKAFF
size: once; D: -; J: TRBJ2-1; V: TRBV4-2; DNA: TGTGCCAGCAGCCAAGTAATGGCGGGCGGCCACAATGAGCAGTTCTTC; CDR3: CASSQVMAGGHNEQFF
size: -; D: TRBD1; J: TRBJ2-2; V: TRBV2; DNA: TGTGCCACGGTTCTCAGGGGGTCCGGGGAGCTGTTTTTT; CDR3: CATVLRGSGELFF
size: once; D: -; J: TRBJ2-3; V: TRBV2; DNA: TGTGCCAGCAGTGGTGTCACAGATACGCAGTATTTT; CDR3: CASSGVTDTQYF
size: -; D: -; J: TRBJ2-7; V: TRBV11-2; DNA: TGTGCCAGCAGCTTAGACAGGCCCCGCTCCTACGAGCAGTACTTC; CDR3: CASSLDRPRSYEQYF
size: few; D: -; J: TRBJ2-3; V: TRBV4-3; DNA: TGCGCCAGCAGCCAATCCCTAGCGCGCACAGATACGCAGTATTTT; CDR3: CASSQSLARTDTQYF
size: -; D: -; J: TRBJ2-5; V: TRBV18; DNA: TGTGCCAGCTCACCGTCTCTCCAAGAGACCCAGTACTTC; CDR3: CASSPSLQETQYF
size: few; D: TRBD1; J: TRBJ2-7; V: TRBV5-1; DNA: TGCGCCAGCAGCTTCAACTTGGGGGGACAGGCCTACGAGCAGTACTTC; CDR3: CASSFNLGGQAYEQYF
size: -; D: TRBD1; J: TRBJ1-1; V: TRBV18; DNA: TGTGCCAGCTCAGCGACAGGGCGGGACACTGAAGCTTTCTTT; CDR3: CASSATGRDTEAFF
size: few; D: -; J: TRBJ1-1; V: TRBV5-6; DNA: TGTGCCAGCGTAGGGCAGGTCTTCACTGAAGCTTTCTTT; CDR3: CASVGQVFTEAFF
size: -; D: TRBD1; J: TRBJ2-2; V: TRBV27; DNA: TGTGCCAGCAGACCGGACAGGGTCACGGACACCGGGGAGCTGTTTTTT; CDR3: CASRPDRVTDTGELFF
size: -; D: -; J: TRBJ1-5; V: TRBV7-7; DNA: TGTGCCAGCAGCCAGAGGGGGGGCCGGAGCAATCAGCCCCAGCATTTT; CDR3: CASSQRGGRSNQPQHF
size: once; D: TRBD1; J: TRBJ2-3; V: TRBV6-1; DNA: TGTGCCAGCAGTGAACCCCCGGGACAGGGAACAGATACGCAGTATTTT; CDR3: CASSEPPGQGTDTQYF
size: -; D: TRBD2; J: TRBJ2-3; V: TRBV7-3; DNA: TGTGCCAGCAGCTTGGGACTAGCGGGGCCTAGCACAGATACGCAGTATTTT; CDR3: CASSLGLAGPSTDTQYF
size: -; D: -; J: TRBJ1-2; V: TRBV6-1; DNA: TGTGCCAGCATTCGGCCAGATCGAGGGGACTATGGCTACACCTTC; CDR3: CASIRPDRGDYGYTF
size: once; D: TRBD2; J: TRBJ2-7; V: TRBV18; DNA: TGTGCCAGCTCACTTACATTACTAGCGGGAGCGTACGAGCAGTACTTC; CDR3: CASSLTLLAGAYEQYF
size: few; D: -; J: TRBJ2-6; V: TRBV7-3; DNA: TGTGCCAGCAGCGCAGGGTCGTCTTCTGGGGCCAACGTCCTGACTTTC; CDR3: CASSAGSSSGANVLTF
size: few; D: TRBD2; J: TRBJ2-4; V: TRBV19; DNA: TGTGCCTCTAGCGGGAGTATGTCCAAAAACATTCAGTACTTC; CDR3: CASSGSMSKNIQYF
size: -; D: TRBD2; J: TRBJ2-5; V: TRBV4-2; DNA: TGTGCCAGCAGCCAAGATAGAGAGCGGGGGAAAGAGACCCAGTACTTC; CDR3: CASSQDRERGKETQYF
size: -; D: -; J: TRBJ1-1; V: TRBV28; DNA: TGTGCCAGCAGTAACCGTCCCCTGGGCACTGAAGCTTTCTTT; CDR3: CASSNRPLGTEAFF
size: -; D: -; J: TRBJ2-1; V: TRBV2; DNA: TGTGCCAGCAGTTCCCAGCGGGTCCCCAATGAGCAGTTCTTC; CDR3: CASSSQRVPNEQFF
size: -; D: -; J: TRBJ2-2; V: TRBV29-1; DNA: TGCAGCGTTGGAGGTGGAGACACCGGGGAGCTGTTTTTT; CDR3: CSVGGGDTGELFF
size: -; D: -; J: TRBJ1-2; V: TRBV19; DNA: TGTGCCAGTAGTATAGATCTGGGAGGGAACTATGGCTACACCTTC; CDR3: CASSIDLGGNYGYTF
size: few; D: -; J: TRBJ1-1; V: TRBV5-4; DNA: TGTGCCAGCAGCTTGGACCCTAACACTGAAGCTTTCTTT; CDR3: CASSLDPNTEAFF